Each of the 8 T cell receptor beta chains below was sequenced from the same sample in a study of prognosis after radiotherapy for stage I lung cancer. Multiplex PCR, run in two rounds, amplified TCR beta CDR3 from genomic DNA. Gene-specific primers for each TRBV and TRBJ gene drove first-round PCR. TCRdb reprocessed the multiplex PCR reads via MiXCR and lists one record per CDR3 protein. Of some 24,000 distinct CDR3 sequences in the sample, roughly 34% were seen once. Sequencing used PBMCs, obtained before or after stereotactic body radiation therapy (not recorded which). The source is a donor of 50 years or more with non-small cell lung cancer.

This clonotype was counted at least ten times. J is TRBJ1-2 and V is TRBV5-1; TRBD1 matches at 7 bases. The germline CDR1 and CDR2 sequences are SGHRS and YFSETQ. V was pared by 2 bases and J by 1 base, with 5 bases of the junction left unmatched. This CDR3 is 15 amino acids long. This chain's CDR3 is CASSFSPGGNYGYTF. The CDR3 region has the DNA TGCGCCAGCAGCTTTAGTCCAGGGGGTAACTATGGCTACACCTTC.

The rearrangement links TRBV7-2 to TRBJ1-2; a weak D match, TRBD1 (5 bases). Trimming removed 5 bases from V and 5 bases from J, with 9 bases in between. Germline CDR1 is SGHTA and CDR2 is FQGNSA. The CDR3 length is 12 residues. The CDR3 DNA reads TGTGCCAGCAGCCCGGGGGGGTATGGCTACACCTTC. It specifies CASSPGGYGYTF.

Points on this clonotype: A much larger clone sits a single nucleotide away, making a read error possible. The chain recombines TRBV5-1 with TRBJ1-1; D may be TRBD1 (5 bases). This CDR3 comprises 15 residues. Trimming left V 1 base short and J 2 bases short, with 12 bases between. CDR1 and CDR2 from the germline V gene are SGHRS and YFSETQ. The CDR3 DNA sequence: TGCGCCAGCAGCTTGATGTCAGGGTCTAACACTGAAGCTTTCTTT. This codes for CASSLMSGSNTEAFF.

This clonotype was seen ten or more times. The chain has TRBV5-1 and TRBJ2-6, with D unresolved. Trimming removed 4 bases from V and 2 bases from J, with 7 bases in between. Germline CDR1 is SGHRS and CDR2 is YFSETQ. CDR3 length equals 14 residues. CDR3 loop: CASSPYAGANVLTF. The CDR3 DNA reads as TGCGCCAGCAGCCCCTACGCTGGGGCCAACGTCCTGACTTTC.

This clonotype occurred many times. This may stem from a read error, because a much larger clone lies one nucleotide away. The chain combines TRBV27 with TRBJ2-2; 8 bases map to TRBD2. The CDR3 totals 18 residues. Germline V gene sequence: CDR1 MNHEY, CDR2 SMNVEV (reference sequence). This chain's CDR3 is CASRRRGAGDSNAGELFF. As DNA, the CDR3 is TGTGCCAGCAGGCGGAGGGGAGCGGGGGATTCGAACGCCGGGGAGCTGTTTTTT.

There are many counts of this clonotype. The CDR3 sequence is CASRRTSGSLNEQFF. The CDR3 DNA follows: TGTGCCAGTAGGAGGACTAGCGGGAGCCTCAATGAGCAGTTCTTC. The chain combines TRBV19 with TRBJ2-1; 13 bases agree with TRBD2. There are 15 residues in the CDR3. Trimming removed 6 bases from V and 6 bases from J; junction bases left unmatched: 5. Germline V CDR1 and CDR2: LNHDA, SQIVND (reference sequence).

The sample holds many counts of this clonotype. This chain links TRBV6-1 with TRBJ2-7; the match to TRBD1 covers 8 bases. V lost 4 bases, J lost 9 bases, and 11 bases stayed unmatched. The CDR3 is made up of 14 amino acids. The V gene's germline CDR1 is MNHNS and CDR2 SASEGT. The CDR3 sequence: CASSVYRQGAGQYF. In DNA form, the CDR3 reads TGTGCCAGCAGTGTTTATCGGCAGGGGGCGGGGCAGTACTTC.

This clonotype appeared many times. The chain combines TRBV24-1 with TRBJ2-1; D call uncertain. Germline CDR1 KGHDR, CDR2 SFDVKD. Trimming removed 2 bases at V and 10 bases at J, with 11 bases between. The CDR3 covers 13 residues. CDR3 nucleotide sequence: TGTGCCACCAGTGATTCGCCCTTAGTCGAGCAGTTCTTC. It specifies CATSDSPLVEQFF.